The 9 T cell receptor beta chains below come from one sample, sequenced in a study of blood T cells in healthy people across ages (dated by TCRdb to between 2014 and 2017). The method behind the library was 5' RACE. TCRdb names Illumina HiSeq 2500 as the instrument used. A second 7 to 11 cycle PCR used a sample-barcoded 5' primer and a J-beta primer mix. TCRdb took the public reads, trimmed them with fastp at Q25, ran MiXCR for clone calling and kept in-frame beta chains. One record per CDR3 amino acid sequence lists the most common genes and DNA. The sample includes roughly 680,000 distinct CDR3 sequences, with approximately 52% observed a single time. Less than 15% of the sample is taken by the ten largest. The sample consisted of blood. The receptors stem from a woman aged 80 or over in good health.

The CDR3 region has the DNA TGTGCCAGCAGCCAAGGAAACTACGAGCAGTACTTC. Its translation: CASSQGNYEQYF. The chain uses TRBV14 and TRBJ2-7; D call uncertain. The germline V and J ends were trimmed by 1 base and 3 bases, with 4 bases remaining between them. The germline CDR1 and CDR2 sequences are SGHDN and FVKESK. This CDR3 has 12 residues.

This clonotype came up a few times. Possible read error: a much larger clone is one base away. The chain employs TRBV27 and TRBJ2-7, with D possibly matching TRBD1 (6 bases). In germline, CDR1 is MNHEY, CDR2 SMNVEV (reference sequence). Trimming took 4 bases from V and 7 from J, leaving 14 bases between them. This CDR3 contains 13 residues. CDR3 residues: CASSYGTNNEQYF. CDR3 sequence (DNA): TGTGCCAGCAGTTACGGGACAAACAATGAGCAGTACTTC.

This clonotype was seen only once. It may be a read error: a sequence one base away is much more abundant. The V and J genes are TRBV4-1 and TRBJ2-7; maybe TRBD2 (6 bases). Trimming removed 4 bases from V and 2 bases from J, with 18 bases in between. The CDR3 runs to 16 residues. CDR1 MGHRA and CDR2 YSYEKL come from the germline V gene. CDR3 sequence reads: CASSPYLSSETYEQYF. CDR3 sequence (DNA): TGCGCCAGCAGCCCTTATCTTTCTAGCGAGACCTACGAGCAGTACTTC.

This chain uses TRBV29-1 with TRBJ2-1; D unclear. Germline V lookup: CDR1 SQVTM, CDR2 ANQGSEA. The CDR3 contains 15 residues. Between the trimmed V and J ends, which lost 0 bases and 3 bases, there was a span of 12 bases. The CDR3 sequence is CSVEDKVRDYNEQFF. Written as DNA, the CDR3 is TGCAGCGTTGAAGATAAAGTAAGGGACTACAATGAGCAGTTCTTC.

This clonotype was detected many times. This chain uses TRBV7-2 with TRBJ2-7; 10 bases align to TRBD2. The ends lost 5 bases at V and 3 bases at J; junction bases unmatched: 7. The germline gives CDR1 SGHTA, CDR2 FQGNSA. This CDR3 is built from 15 residues. The CDR3: CASSRRLAGFYEQYF. Written as DNA, the CDR3 is TGTGCCAGCAGCCGTCGACTAGCGGGCTTCTACGAGCAGTACTTC. The complete variable domain, with remaining parts taken from reference TRBV7-2 and TRBJ2-7, reads GAGVSQSPSNKVTEKGKDVELRCDPISGHTALYWYRQSLGQGLEFLIYFQGNSAPDKSGLPSDRFSAERTGGSVSTLTIQRTQQEDSAVYLCASSRRLAGFYEQYFGPGTRLTVT.

The chain carries TRBV20-1 and TRBJ2-3; TRBD1 matches 7 bases. J was trimmed by 1 base and V by 2 bases; bases with no gene match: 3. Germline assignment: CDR1 DFQATT and CDR2 SNEGSKA (reference sequence). The CDR3 length is 14 residues. The CDR3 DNA follows: TGCAGTGCTAGAACAGGGGTGGGCACAGATACGCAGTATTTT. Translating gives CSARTGVGTDTQYF.

The rearrangement joins TRBV27 to TRBJ2-7; D tentatively fits TRBD1 or TRBD2 (8 bases each). This CDR3 comprises 18 residues. Germline V gene data show CDR1 as MNHEY and CDR2 as SMNVEV (reference sequence). V was shortened by 2 bases and J by 0 bases, with 20 bases between the two germline ends. The CDR3 protein is CASSLGVSGTGFSYEQYF. The CDR3 DNA reads as TGTGCCAGCAGTTTAGGGGTTAGCGGGACAGGATTCTCCTACGAGCAGTACTTC.

This clonotype has just one count. The rearrangement joins TRBV20-1 to TRBJ2-5; possibly TRBD2 for D (5 bases). The CDR3 length is 14 residues. Germline CDR1 and CDR2: DFQATT and SNEGSKA (reference sequence). V was pared by 6 bases and J by 11 bases, with 25 bases between. The CDR3 protein is CSAHGRAALDEQYF. The CDR3 DNA is TGCAGTGCCCATGGACGAGCGGCCTTAGATGAGCAGTACTTC.

This chain connects TRBV10-3 to TRBJ2-1; D unclear. V lost 6 bases, J lost 5 bases, and 20 bases lay in between. Germline loops: CDR1 ENHRY, CDR2 SYGVKD. The CDR3 contains 16 residues. Here the CDR3 reads CAIRRNLGGENNEQFF. CDR3 DNA sequence: TGTGCCATCAGACGAAACTTGGGCGGAGAGAACAATGAGCAGTTCTTC.